This TCR beta chain was documented in a study of T cell responses to AZD1222 COVID-19 vaccine. Study context: Pooled in the analysis were second doses at about 4 or about 12 weeks.

Clones were sequenced by immunoSEQ multiplex PCR, and TCRdb holds only the in-frame ones, with some missing. The sample gives about 88,000 clones, around 92% of which show up once; 5.2% is in the top ten. As to this clone: Its cognate antigen is unknown.

From germline, CDR1 is MNHEY and CDR2 SMNVEV (reference sequence). With 1 base removed from V and 4 bases from J, the gap between germline ends came to 5 bases. The length of the CDR3 is 12 residues. Study results and caveats: There were mostly white British donors and more females than males, and clonal diversity was possibly underestimated. At study baseline, merely about 6 AZD1222 recipients were seropositive.

The sample here was peripheral blood, taken on day 0 of AZD1222 vaccination. The origin of this receptor is an adult in good health. The chain combines TRBV27 with TRBJ2-7, with unresolved D. The CDR3 is CASSLLGYEQYF. The CDR3 coding sequence is TGTGCCAGCAGTTTATTGGGGTACGAGCAGTACTTC.